Each of the 20 T cell receptor beta chains below was sequenced from the same sample in a study of regulatory T cells in long-lasting Graves disease. Arm-PCR of CDR3 regions and iRepertoire HTBI primers were the basis on which TCR beta libraries were built. A single record per CDR3 protein comes from TCRdb applying MiXCR to the multiplex PCR reads. The repertoire holds some 470,000 distinct CDR3 sequences, with 20% to 25% as singletons. The time point: persistent/refractory GD, antithyroid drugs over 5 years with positive TRAb. Scientists built the TCR library using RNA that was extracted from PBMCs. The sample consisted of peripheral blood mononuclear cells (PBMCs), taken when the disease was refractory, from a patient treated with antithyroid drugs. Receptors were obtained from a female donor with Graves disease.

CDR3: CASSLALGGANTEAFF. CDR3 coding DNA: TGCGCCAGCAGCTTGGCCCTGGGAGGGGCGAACACTGAAGCTTTCTTT. The genes are TRBV5-1 and TRBJ1-1, with TRBD1 as a possible D gene (5 bases). V gave up 0 bases and J gave up 1 base, with 13 bases separating them. The germline gives CDR1 SGHRS, CDR2 YFSETQ. This CDR3 spans 16 amino acids.

The rearrangement joins TRBV29-1 to TRBJ2-3; maybe TRBD1 (6 bases). V lost 5 bases and J lost 3, with 12 bases in between. CDR3 length: 13 amino acids. Germline V gives CDR1 SQVTM, CDR2 ANQGSEA. CDR3 bases: TGCAGCGTTTACAGGGCGGCAACAGATACGCAGTATTTT. It yields the protein CSVYRAATDTQYF.

J is TRBJ2-1 and V is TRBV12-3 or TRBV12-4; possibly TRBD2 for D (5 bases). This CDR3 region has 19 residues. V lost 8 bases and J lost 0, with 26 bases in between. The CDR3 spells CASSSSSPPVSGSYNEQFF. CDR3 bases: TGTGCCAGCTCCTCGTCCTCTCCCCCGGTCAGCGGCTCCTACAATGAGCAGTTCTTC.

To note about this clonotype: A clone one base away is much larger, so this may be a read error. V usage is TRBV3-1 and J usage is TRBJ1-5, with no clear D. Trimming left V 1 base short and J 6 bases short, with 16 bases between. The CDR3 has 16 amino acids. Germline CDR1 LGHDT, CDR2 YNNKEL (reference sequence). CDR3 loop: CASSQGWRLNSQPQHF. In DNA form, the CDR3 reads TGTGCCAGCAGCCAAGGATGGCGCCTGAACAGTCAGCCCCAGCATTTT. The full variable domain, in which reference TRBV3-1 and TRBJ1-5 provide the parts outside the CDR3, is DTAVSQTPKYLVTQMGNDKSIKCEQNLGHDTMYWYKQDSKKFLKIMFSYNNKELIINETVPNRFSPKSPDKAHLNLHINSLELGDSAVYFCASSQGWRLNSQPQHFGDGTRLSIL.

There are many counts of this clonotype. The chain links TRBV15 to TRBJ1-1; D may be TRBD1 (6 bases). With 2 bases removed from V and 1 base from J, the gap between germline ends came to 11 bases. The CDR3 is 15 residues long. Germline V lookup: CDR1 LNHNV, CDR2 YYDKDF (reference sequence). CDR3 loop: CATSRSRDTNTEAFF. The CDR3 DNA reads as TGTGCCACCAGCAGATCACGGGACACGAACACTGAAGCTTTCTTT.

The chain carries TRBV19 and TRBJ2-1; D is unresolved. The CDR3 sequence is 14 residues long. Germline assignment: CDR1 LNHDA and CDR2 SQIVND (reference sequence). V lost 7 bases and J 4 bases, leaving 14 bases between the germline ends. CDR3 nucleotide sequence: TGTGCCAGTACCCCCGTTGACGGGTACAATGAGCAGTTCTTC. It codes for CASTPVDGYNEQFF.

The V and J genes are TRBV11-3 and TRBJ2-7; the D is unclear. This CDR3 is built from 12 residues. Germline V CDR1 and CDR2: SGHNT, YENEEA. Trimming removed 1 base at V and 7 bases at J, with 8 bases between. The CDR3 sequence: CASSLALEEQYF. For the CDR3, the DNA is TGTGCCAGCAGCTTAGCATTGGAGGAGCAGTACTTC. Full variable domain (outside the CDR3, taken from reference TRBV11-3 and TRBJ2-7): EAGVVQSPRYKIIEKKQPVAFWCNPISGHNTLYWYLQNLGQGPELLIRYENEEAVDDSQLPKDRFSAERLKGVDSTLKIQPAELGDSAVYLCASSLALEEQYFGPGTRLTVT.

This clonotype has at least ten counts. The CDR3 protein is CASSLVPPQETQYF. The CDR3 bases are TGTGCCAGCAGCTTAGTTCCACCGCAAGAGACCCAGTACTTC. The chain uses TRBV7-2 and TRBJ2-5, with unresolved D. The CDR3 has 14 amino acids. Trimming took 1 base from V and 2 from J, leaving 8 bases between them. The V gene's germline CDR1 is SGHTA and CDR2 FQGNSA.

This clonotype was detected only a few times. The rearrangement joins TRBV29-1 to TRBJ1-1; 9 positions agree with TRBD1. V dropped 6 bases and J dropped 7; count of bases not matched to a gene: 6. CDR1 and CDR2 (germline): SQVTM, ANQGSEA. CDR3 length: 12 amino acids. The CDR3 bases are TGCAGCGTGCTCCGGGACAGGGTTGAAGCTTTCTTT. This gives the protein CSVLRDRVEAFF.

The chain carries TRBV12-3 or TRBV12-4 and TRBJ1-1; D is unclear. V lost 6 bases and J 1 base, leaving 9 bases between the germline ends. The CDR3 extends over 13 amino acids. The CDR3 DNA is TGTGCCAGCAGGCAAGACACGAACACTGAAGCTTTCTTT. As protein: CASRQDTNTEAFF.

The rearrangement uses TRBV6-2 or TRBV6-3 and TRBJ2-2, with D perhaps TRBD2 (5 bases). The CDR3 covers 14 residues. Germline V CDR1 and CDR2: MNHEY, SVGEGT. Trimming removed 7 bases at V and 2 bases at J, with 11 bases between. CDR3 amino acids: CASNGEPNTGELFF. Here the CDR3 DNA reads TGTGCCAGCAACGGGGAGCCAAACACCGGGGAGCTGTTTTTT.

This clonotype came up many times. V gene TRBV28 combines with J gene TRBJ2-7; a possible D gene is TRBD1 (6 bases). Germline CDR1 and CDR2: MDHEN and SYDVKM. This CDR3 region has 14 residues. The germline V and J ends were trimmed by 5 bases and 4 bases, with 15 bases remaining between them. Here the CDR3 DNA reads TGTGCCAGCAGTCCGAGGACAGAGGGATACGAGCAGTACTTC. It specifies CASSPRTEGYEQYF.

The CDR3 region has the DNA TGTGCCAGCAGTTATGACAGGGAACCCGGGCAGCCCCAGCATTTT. It codes for CASSYDREPGQPQHF. This chain joins TRBV6-5 and TRBJ1-5, with 7 bases lining up with TRBD1. Germline trimming cut 3 bases from V and 7 bases from J; bases unmatched to any gene: 9. Germline CDR1 MNHEY, CDR2 SVGAGI. This CDR3 is built from 15 residues.

The chain joins TRBV29-1 to TRBJ2-3; D is unclear. V gave up 4 bases and J gave up 6 bases, with 17 bases separating them. Germline V lookup: CDR1 SQVTM, CDR2 ANQGSEA. The CDR3 consists of 14 residues. The DNA for the CDR3 is TGCAGCGTTGTACTCGGAGCTATGGGGGATACGCAGTATTTT. Translation gives CSVVLGAMGDTQYF.

This clonotype came up many times. The gene calls are TRBV28 and TRBJ2-7, with a possible D match to TRBD2 (6 bases). Germline CDR1 is MDHEN and CDR2 is SYDVKM. With 3 bases removed from V and 5 bases from J, the gap between germline ends came to 14 bases. This CDR3 contains 14 residues. CDR3 DNA: TGTGCCAGCAGTTTTGGGACTTTGCGCCACGAGCAGTACTTC. It encodes CASSFGTLRHEQYF.

This clonotype was recorded at least ten times. This chain connects TRBV6-1 to TRBJ2-5, with 7 bases lining up with TRBD1. CDR1 and CDR2 (germline): MNHNS, SASEGT. This CDR3 has 15 residues. J gave up 5 bases and V 3 bases, and 9 bases lay outside the gene matches. CDR3 nucleotides: TGTGCCAGCAGTGACCGACAGGGAGCAGCTGAGACCCAGTACTTC. This translates into CASSDRQGAAETQYF.

This clonotype has a count of ten or more. The chain carries TRBV3-1 and TRBJ1-4; D gene ambiguous. This CDR3 contains 15 residues. V was pared by 1 base and J by 6 bases, with 12 bases between. Germline lookup yields CDR1 LGHDT and CDR2 YNNKEL (reference sequence). Here the CDR3 DNA reads TGTGCCAGCAGCCAAGTTCCGCAGGACGATGAAAAACTGTTTTTT. Translated, it gives CASSQVPQDDEKLFF.

V is TRBV6-5 and J is TRBJ2-1, with 9 bases that match TRBD1. Germline V gene lookup returns CDR1 MNHEY and CDR2 SVGAGI. V was pared by 0 bases and J by 4 bases, with 4 bases of the junction left unmatched. The CDR3 has 16 residues. The CDR3 bases are TGTGCCAGCAGTTACTCGAGAGGGACAGGGTACAATGAGCAGTTCTTC. This codes for CASSYSRGTGYNEQFF.

Ten or more counts support this clonotype. The chain uses TRBV28 and TRBJ1-5; 8 bases align to TRBD1. The length of the CDR3 is 15 residues. The V gene's germline CDR1 is MDHEN and CDR2 SYDVKM. The V segment lost 5 bases and the J segment 4 bases; nucleotides outside the gene matches: 7. CDR3 sequence reads: CASSPSDRGNQPQHF. CDR3 in DNA: TGTGCCAGCAGTCCCTCAGACAGGGGAAATCAGCCCCAGCATTTT.

The table lists this clonotype with many counts. V gene TRBV7-3 combines with J gene TRBJ1-1; tentatively, D is TRBD1 (6 bases). CDR1 SGHTA and CDR2 FQGTGA come from the germline V gene. The CDR3 has 14 residues. With 1 base removed from V and 6 bases from J, the gap between germline ends came to 12 bases. The DNA for the CDR3 is TGTGCCAGCAGCTTAAAAGGGGGGGGAGCTGAAGCTTTCTTT. Amino acid sequence: CASSLKGGGAEAFF.